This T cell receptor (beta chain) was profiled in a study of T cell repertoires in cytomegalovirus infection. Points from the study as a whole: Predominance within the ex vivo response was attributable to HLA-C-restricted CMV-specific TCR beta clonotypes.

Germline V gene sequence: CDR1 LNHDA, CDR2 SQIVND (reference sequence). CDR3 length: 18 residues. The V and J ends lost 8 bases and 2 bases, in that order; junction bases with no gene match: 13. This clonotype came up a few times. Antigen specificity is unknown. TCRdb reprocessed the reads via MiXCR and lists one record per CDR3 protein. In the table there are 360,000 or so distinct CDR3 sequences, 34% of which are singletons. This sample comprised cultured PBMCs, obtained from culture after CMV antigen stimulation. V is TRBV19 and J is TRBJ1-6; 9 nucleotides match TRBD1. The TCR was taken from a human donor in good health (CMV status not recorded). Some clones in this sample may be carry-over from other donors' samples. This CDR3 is CASQTGQGRGAYNSPLHF. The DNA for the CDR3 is TGTGCCAGTCAGACGGGACAGGGAAGAGGGGCCTATAATTCACCCCTCCACTTT. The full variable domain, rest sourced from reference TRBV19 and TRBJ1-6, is DGGITQSPKYLFRKEGQNVTLSCEQNLNHDAMYWYRQDPGQGLRLIYYSQIVNDFQKGDIAEGYSVSREKKESFPLTVTSAQKNPTAFYLCASQTGQGRGAYNSPLHFGNGTRLTVT.